The next 17 T cell receptor beta chains were all read from a single sample in a study of T cells after posttransplantation cyclophosphamide. The method was immunoSEQ multiplex PCR; TCRdb's version includes in-frame clones alone and lacks a portion of them. In total the sample includes 7,500 to 8,000 clones, none of them seen once. Cyclophosphamide on days +3 and +4 followed busulfan-fludarabine conditioning and a marrow graft. The specimen comprised PBMCs, sampled nearly 95 days after allogeneic stem cell transplant with posttransplant cyclophosphamide. The receptors were gathered from a female patient aged 55-70 years who received an allogeneic stem cell transplant from an unrelated donor, was CMV-positive, and had acute GVHD only. T cells may partly derive from the graft donor.

This clone was detected many times. This chain joins TRBV9 and TRBJ2-3, with a weak D call TRBD2 (5 bases). The ends were cut back, 6 bases at V and 0 bases at J, with 17 bases in the middle. In germline, CDR1 is SGDLS, CDR2 YYNGEE. CDR3 size: 16 residues. In DNA, the CDR3 is TGTGCCAGCACCGCCGGCGGAGGCGCCAGCACAGATACGCAGTATTTT. Translating it yields CASTAGGGASTDTQYF.

Many counts were recorded for this clone. This rearrangement joins TRBV18 to TRBJ1-2; 8 nucleotides line up with TRBD1. The CDR3 has 15 residues. Trimming cost V 5 bases and J 4 bases; bases outside gene matches: 9. Looked up from germline, CDR1 is KGHSH and CDR2 is LQKENI. CDR3 bases: TGTGCCAGCTCATCGGTCCGGGACAGGCCCTATGGCTACACCTTC. Protein: CASSSVRDRPYGYTF.

This clone came up many times. The chain combines TRBV18 with TRBJ2-2; D remains ambiguous. This CDR3 has 16 amino acids. From germline, CDR1 is KGHSH and CDR2 LQKENI. Trimming stripped 5 bases from V and 4 bases from J, with 17 bases between. The CDR3, as DNA: TGTGCCAGCTCATCCACGCAGGTAGATTCCACCGGGGAGCTGTTTTTT. Residues: CASSSTQVDSTGELFF.

There are many counts of this clone. The J gene is TRBJ2-2, the V gene TRBV5-1; weak D call: TRBD2 (6 bases). Trimming shortened V by 0 bases and J by 4 bases, and 10 bases separated the two germline ends. The germline gives CDR1 SGHRS, CDR2 YFSETQ. The CDR3 length is 15 residues. CDR3 residues: CASSLDGGVTGELFF. As DNA, the CDR3 is TGCGCCAGCAGCTTGGACGGGGGAGTCACCGGGGAGCTGTTTTTT.

In its sample, this clone was seen many times. This sequence joins TRBV4-2 and TRBJ2-7; 8 positions agree with TRBD1. The J segment lost 5 bases and the V segment lost 4 bases, leaving 7 bases of the junction unmatched. The CDR3 totals 14 residues. The germline CDR1 and CDR2 sequences are LGHNA and YNFKEQ. CDR3 coding DNA: TGTGCCAGCAGCCCCACAGGGGGAAGGGACGAGCAGTACTTC. Translated: CASSPTGGRDEQYF.

This clone was counted at least ten times. The chain links TRBV24-1 to TRBJ2-1, with 8 nucleotides matching TRBD1. CDR1 and CDR2 from the germline V gene are KGHDR and SFDVKD. V trimming: 4 bases; J trimming: 2 bases; junction bases outside the gene matches: 6. CDR3 length: 16 amino acids. The CDR3 nucleotides read TGTGCCACCAGTGACTCGACAGGGGTCCCCTACAATGAGCAGTTCTTC. Translated, it gives CATSDSTGVPYNEQFF.

This clone was seen ten or more times. The gene calls are TRBV12-3 or TRBV12-4 and TRBJ2-1, with D maybe TRBD2 (7 bases). Between the trimmed V and J ends, which lost 0 bases and 7 bases, there was a span of 10 bases. This CDR3 is built from 14 residues. The CDR3 loop reads CASSLAGGRNEQFF. CDR3 nucleotide sequence: TGTGCCAGCAGTTTAGCGGGGGGGCGGAATGAGCAGTTCTTC.

This clone was counted at least ten times. The chain couples TRBV5-1 to TRBJ2-7; 10 bases align to TRBD1. J gave up 2 bases and V 3 bases, and 5 bases lay outside the gene matches. CDR3 size: 15 residues. Germline CDR1 reads SGHRS; CDR2 reads YFSETQ. The CDR3 nucleotides read TGCGCCAGCAGCTGGGGGACAGGGGCGGCCTACGAGCAGTACTTC. It yields the protein CASSWGTGAAYEQYF. The variable domain in full, completed from reference TRBV5-1 and TRBJ2-7, reads KAGVTQTPRYLIKTRGQQVTLSCSPISGHRSVSWYQQTPGQGLQFLFEYFSETQRNKGNFPGRFSGRQFSNSRSEMNVSTLELGDSALYLCASSWGTGAAYEQYFGPGTRLTVT.

This clone was seen at least ten times. J is TRBJ1-1 and V is TRBV5-6; the D gene is possibly TRBD1 (5 bases). V was pared by 6 bases and J by 1 base, with 16 bases between. Germline CDR1 and CDR2: SGHDT and YYEEEE. CDR3 length: 15 amino acids. CDR3 nucleotide sequence: TGTGCCAGCAACTGGAGGGGCGGGGGGAACACTGAAGCTTTCTTT. The encoded protein is CASNWRGGGNTEAFF.

This clone has at least ten counts. The CDR3 nucleotides read TGTGCCAGCAGCCCAAGGGGCACTTTTAGCTCCTACGAGCAGTACTTC. Translating gives CASSPRGTFSSYEQYF. This chain joins TRBV11-3 and TRBJ2-7; possibly TRBD1 for D (5 bases). Germline CDR1 and CDR2: SGHNT and YENEEA. CDR3 size: 16 residues. The germline V and J ends were trimmed by 5 bases and 0 bases, with 17 bases remaining between them.

This clone was counted a few times. The chain links TRBV6-2 or TRBV6-3 to TRBJ2-5; 9 bases align to TRBD2. The J segment lost 5 bases and the V segment lost 0 bases, leaving 10 bases of the junction unmatched. In germline, CDR1 is MNHEY, CDR2 SVGEGT. CDR3 size: 17 residues. The CDR3 protein is CASSYSMSGLASETQYF. The CDR3 DNA follows: TGTGCCAGCAGTTACTCCATGTCGGGACTAGCATCGGAGACCCAGTACTTC.

This clone showed up many times. The chain combines TRBV10-2 with TRBJ1-5; 9 bases align to TRBD1. V gave up 3 bases and J gave up 2 bases; unmatched junction bases: 8. CDR3 size: 17 residues. Per germline, CDR1 WSHSY and CDR2 SAAADI. The CDR3 sequence is CASSEGWGQGRNQPQHF. The CDR3, as DNA: TGCGCCAGCAGTGAAGGTTGGGGACAGGGACGCAATCAGCCCCAGCATTTT.

This clone was seen at least ten times. CDR3 loop: CATSGTSASYEQYF. The CDR3 nucleotides are TGCGCCACCTCTGGGACTAGCGCCTCCTACGAGCAGTACTTC. The J gene is TRBJ2-7, the V gene TRBV5-1; TRBD2 aligns across 10 bases. Trimming cost V 9 bases and J 0 bases; bases outside gene matches: 6. This CDR3 contains 14 residues. The germline CDR1 and CDR2 sequences are SGHRS and YFSETQ.

This clone has at least ten counts. The J gene is TRBJ2-2, the V gene TRBV7-9, with no clear D. From germline, CDR1 is SEHNR and CDR2 FQNEAQ (reference sequence). V shed 1 base and J shed 7 bases, with 13 bases lying between them. The CDR3 runs to 15 residues. The CDR3 bases are TGTGCCAGCAGCTTAGTAGGGCCCCAAGGCGGGGAGCTGTTTTTT. Its protein is CASSLVGPQGGELFF.

The sample holds many counts of this clone. The gene calls are TRBV27 and TRBJ2-3; 8 nucleotides line up with TRBD2. Trimming cost V 3 bases and J 2 bases; bases outside gene matches: 10. The CDR3 covers 17 residues. Germline V lookup: CDR1 MNHEY, CDR2 SMNVEV (reference sequence). DNA for the CDR3: TGTGCCAGCAGTTTCTCCGCGGGGGGAACGTTCACAGATACGCAGTATTTT. As protein: CASSFSAGGTFTDTQYF.

This clone was detected ten times or more. The V gene is TRBV7-2, the J gene TRBJ2-7, with D tentatively TRBD1 or TRBD2 (6 bases each). The CDR3 sequence is 18 residues long. Germline loops: CDR1 SGHTA, CDR2 FQGNSA. V was pared by 2 bases and J by 2 bases, with 22 bases between. DNA of the CDR3: TGTGCCAGCAGCTTAAGAGTAAGAGGGTACAGGGAGGCCTACGAGCAGTACTTC. Its translation is CASSLRVRGYREAYEQYF.

This clone has at least ten counts. V is TRBV6-1 and J is TRBJ2-7, with D possibly TRBD2 on 6 matching bases. V lost 6 bases and J 4 bases, leaving 16 bases between the germline ends. The CDR3 length is 14 residues. Germline-derived CDR1 and CDR2 are MNHNS and SASEGT. The CDR3 nucleotides read TGTGCCAGCAGCTCGGGACTGGACCATTACGAGCAGTACTTC. Translation: CASSSGLDHYEQYF.